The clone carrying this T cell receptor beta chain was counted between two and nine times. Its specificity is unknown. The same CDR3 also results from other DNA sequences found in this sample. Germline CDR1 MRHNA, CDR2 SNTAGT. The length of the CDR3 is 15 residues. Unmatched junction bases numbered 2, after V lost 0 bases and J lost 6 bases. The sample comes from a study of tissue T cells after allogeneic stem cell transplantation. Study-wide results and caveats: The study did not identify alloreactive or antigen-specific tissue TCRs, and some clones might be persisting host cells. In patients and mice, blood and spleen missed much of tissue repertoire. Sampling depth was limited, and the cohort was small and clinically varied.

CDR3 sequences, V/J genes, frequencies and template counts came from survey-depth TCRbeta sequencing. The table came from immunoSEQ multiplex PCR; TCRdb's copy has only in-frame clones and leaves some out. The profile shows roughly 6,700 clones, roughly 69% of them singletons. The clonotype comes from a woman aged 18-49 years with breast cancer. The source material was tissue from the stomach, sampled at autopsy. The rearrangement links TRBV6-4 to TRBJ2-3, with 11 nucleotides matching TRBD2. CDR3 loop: CASSDSSGGADTQYF. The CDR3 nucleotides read TGTGCCAGCAGTGACTCTAGCGGGGGGGCCGATACGCAGTATTTT.